The T cell receptor (beta chain) described here comes from a study of T cell repertoires in cytomegalovirus infection. Study observations and caveats: In two of eight donors, the top clonotype was HLA-C-restricted CMV-specific.

MiXCR, applied by TCRdb to the reads, yields one record per CDR3 protein. The sample has some 560,000 distinct CDR3 sequences, under 45% seen once. In the case of this clonotype: As yet, its antigen is unknown.

Trimming took off 6 bases at V and 6 bases at J, with 11 bases between the two ends. CDR3 length: 12 residues. Germline assignment: CDR1 MNHNS and CDR2 SASEGT. The gene calls are TRBV6-1 and TRBJ1-1; D not certain. The source material was cultured PBMCs, sampled from culture after CMV antigen stimulation. The TCR sequence derives from a human donor in good health (CMV status not recorded). Some clones in this sample may be carry-over from other donors' samples. This CDR3 is CASSETKAEAFF. The CDR3 DNA reads as TGTGCCAGCAGCGAAACCAAGGCTGAAGCTTTCTTT.